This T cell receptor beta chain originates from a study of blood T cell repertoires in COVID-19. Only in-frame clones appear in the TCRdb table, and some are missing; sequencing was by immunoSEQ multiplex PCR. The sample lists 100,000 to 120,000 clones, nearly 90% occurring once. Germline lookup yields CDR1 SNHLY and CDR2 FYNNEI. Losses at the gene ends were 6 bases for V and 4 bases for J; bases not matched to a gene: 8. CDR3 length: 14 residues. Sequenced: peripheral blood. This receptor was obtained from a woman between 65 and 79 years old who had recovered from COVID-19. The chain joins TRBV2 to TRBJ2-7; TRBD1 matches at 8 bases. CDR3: CASRETGGKYEQYF. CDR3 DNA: TGTGCCAGCAGGGAAACAGGGGGGAAGTACGAGCAGTACTTC. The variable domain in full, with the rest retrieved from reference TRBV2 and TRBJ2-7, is EPEVTQTPSHQVTQMGQEVILRCVPISNHLYFYWYRQILGQKVEFLVSFYNNEISEKSEIFDDQFSVERPDGSNFTLKIRSTKLEDSAMYFCASRETGGKYEQYFGPGTRLTVT.